This is a list of T cell receptor beta chains from one sample in a study of T cell clusters in autoimmune cytopenias. From its re-call of the multiplex PCR reads, TCRdb lists each CDR3 protein once, without DNA. The sample holds a few thousand distinct CDR3 sequences. The sample comprised peripheral blood. The receptors here all came from a human donor with an autoimmune cytopenia or autoimmune hepatitis (not recorded which). The CDR3 runs from the conserved cysteine through the conserved F or W. A row's size may be missing; if present it is once, few, many or a size class.

V	J	size	CDR3
TRBV29-1	TRBJ2-3	medium-sized	CSARGGTDTQYF
TRBV20-1	TRBJ2-6	.	CSARDHGGSGANVLTF
TRBV5-4	TRBJ2-1	.	CASSFGGNEQFF
TRBV12-3/TRBV12-4	TRBJ1-6	.	CASNVGQFYNSPLHF
TRBV15	TRBJ2-5	medium-sized	CATRGAGGGETQYF
TRBV15	TRBJ2-3	medium-sized	CATSRDRSGISTDTQYF
TRBV6-5	TRBJ1-5	medium-sized	CASSSEGDQPQHF
TRBV6-2/TRBV6-3	TRBJ2-2	medium-sized	CASSYTSGRVNTGELFF
TRBV30	TRBJ1-5	.	CAWSTGHLNQPQHF
TRBV5-6	TRBJ1-2	.	CASSLEQINYGYTF
TRBV6-1	TRBJ1-4	.	CASTEPRRGEKLFF
TRBV29-1	TRBJ1-4	medium-sized	CSADRGQGEKLFF
TRBV27	TRBJ2-7	medium-sized	CASSSDRGRTYEQYF
TRBV20-1	TRBJ1-5	.	CSATGTGNQPQHF
TRBV10-3	TRBJ2-7	medium-sized	CAIMSAAGGGEQYF
TRBV5-3	TRBJ2-1	.	CASSGRQGASSYNEQFF
TRBV30	TRBJ2-5	medium-sized	CAWSVERRQETQYF
TRBV30	TRBJ1-4	.	CAWTSFPNEKLFF
TRBV19	TRBJ1-1	medium-sized	CASSRDRGNTEAFF
TRBV21-1	TRBJ2-7	.	CASSMDVTSDEQYF
TRBV24-1	TRBJ2-1	.	CATSDLGSSSYNEQFF
TRBV13	TRBJ2-7	.	CASSSPGTGAYEQYF
TRBV11-1	TRBJ1-1	.	CASSFLDRAAFF
TRBV6-4	TRBJ1-3	medium-sized	CASSSQGLRNTIYF
TRBV18	TRBJ1-4	medium-sized	CASSPGTGRNEKLFF
TRBV20-1	TRBJ2-6	.	CSATSMMDRGGSGANVLTF
TRBV13	TRBJ2-5	.	CASNPKRGYQETQYF
TRBV19	TRBJ2-5	medium-sized	CASSIAGFEETQYF
TRBV6-5	TRBJ1-5	.	CASGTGGSNQPQHF
TRBV29-1	TRBJ2-5	medium-sized	CSVESGQAYETQYF
TRBV30	TRBJ2-2	medium-sized	CAWEVAGGGGELFF
TRBV6-5	TRBJ2-7	.	CASSREVYEQYF
TRBV19	TRBJ2-6	medium-sized	CASSRLPGPGTGANVLTF
TRBV27	TRBJ2-7	.	CASRMTGGFLDEQYF
TRBV27	TRBJ2-1	medium-sized	CASSWTADNEQFF
TRBV6-5	TRBJ2-5	.	CAIKRGINQETQYF
TRBV10-2	TRBJ1-6	.	CASSAWVRSYNSPLHF
TRBV5-5	TRBJ2-3	.	CASSSGLAGGLDTQYF
TRBV6-1	TRBJ2-6	medium-sized	CASSEALLGGSGANVLTF
TRBV29-1	TRBJ1-4	medium-sized	CSVEVREPNEKLFF
TRBV6-5	TRBJ2-6	.	CASRGLAGVSGANVLTF
TRBV12-3/TRBV12-4	TRBJ1-5	.	CASSEGQGINQPQHF
TRBV12-3/TRBV12-4	TRBJ2-1	medium-sized	CASSTGSGYNEQFF
TRBV29-1	TRBJ2-1	medium-sized	CSVYQTRGSWNEQFF
TRBV6-5	TRBJ1-5	medium-sized	CASRQGSNQPQHF
TRBV12-3/TRBV12-4	TRBJ1-2	medium-sized	CASSGRDSERSYTF